This TCR beta chain stems from a study of neurological immune-mediated disorders. Using its own MiXCR run on the 5' RACE reads, TCRdb lists one record per CDR3 protein. The data show 50,000 or so distinct CDR3 sequences, approximately 3.9% seen once. At least ten counts were recorded for this clonotype. V was clipped by 4 bases and J by 1 base; unmatched bases: 2. CDR1 SGHRS and CDR2 YFSETQ come from the germline V gene. The CDR3 covers 14 residues. This chain joins TRBV5-1 and TRBJ1-1; 9 nucleotides match TRBD1. The sample was PBMCs. The source is a man between 60 and 70 years old with multiple sclerosis. CDR3 sequence (DNA): TGCGCCAGCAGCCCGACAGGGGGGAACACTGAAGCTTTCTTT. It is translated as CASSPTGGNTEAFF.